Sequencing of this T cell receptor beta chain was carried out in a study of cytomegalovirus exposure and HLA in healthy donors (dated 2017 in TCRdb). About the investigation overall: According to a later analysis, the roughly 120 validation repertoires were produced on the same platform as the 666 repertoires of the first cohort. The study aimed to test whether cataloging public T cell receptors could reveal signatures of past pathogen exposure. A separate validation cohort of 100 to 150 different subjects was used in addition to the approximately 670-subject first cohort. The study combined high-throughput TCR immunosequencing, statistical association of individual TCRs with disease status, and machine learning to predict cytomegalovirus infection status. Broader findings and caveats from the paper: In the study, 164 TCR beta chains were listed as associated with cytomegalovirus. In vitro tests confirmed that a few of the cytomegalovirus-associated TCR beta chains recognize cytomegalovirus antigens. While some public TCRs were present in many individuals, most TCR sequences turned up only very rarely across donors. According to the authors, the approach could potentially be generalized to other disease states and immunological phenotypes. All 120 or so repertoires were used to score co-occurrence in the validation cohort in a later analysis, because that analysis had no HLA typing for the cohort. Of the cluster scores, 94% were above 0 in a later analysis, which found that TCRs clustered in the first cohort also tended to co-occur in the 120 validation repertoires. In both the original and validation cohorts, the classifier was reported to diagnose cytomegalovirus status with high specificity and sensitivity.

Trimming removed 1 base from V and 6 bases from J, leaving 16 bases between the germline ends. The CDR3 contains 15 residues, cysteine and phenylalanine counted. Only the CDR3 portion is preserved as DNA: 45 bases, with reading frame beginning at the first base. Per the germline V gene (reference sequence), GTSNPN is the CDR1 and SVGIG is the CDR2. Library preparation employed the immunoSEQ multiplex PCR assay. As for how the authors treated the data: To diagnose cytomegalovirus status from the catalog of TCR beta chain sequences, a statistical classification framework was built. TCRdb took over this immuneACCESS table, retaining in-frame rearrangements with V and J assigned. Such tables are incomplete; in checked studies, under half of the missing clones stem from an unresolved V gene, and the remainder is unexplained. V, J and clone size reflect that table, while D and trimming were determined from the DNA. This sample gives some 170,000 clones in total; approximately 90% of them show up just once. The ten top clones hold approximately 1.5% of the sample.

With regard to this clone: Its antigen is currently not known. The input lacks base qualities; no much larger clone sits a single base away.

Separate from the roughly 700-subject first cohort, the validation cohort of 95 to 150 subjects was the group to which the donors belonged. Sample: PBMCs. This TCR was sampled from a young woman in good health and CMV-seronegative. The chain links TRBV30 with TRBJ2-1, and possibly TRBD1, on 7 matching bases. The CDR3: CAWSALAQGGNEQFF. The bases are TGTGCCTGGAGTGCCCTTGCGCAGGGGGGCAATGAGCAGTTCTTC.